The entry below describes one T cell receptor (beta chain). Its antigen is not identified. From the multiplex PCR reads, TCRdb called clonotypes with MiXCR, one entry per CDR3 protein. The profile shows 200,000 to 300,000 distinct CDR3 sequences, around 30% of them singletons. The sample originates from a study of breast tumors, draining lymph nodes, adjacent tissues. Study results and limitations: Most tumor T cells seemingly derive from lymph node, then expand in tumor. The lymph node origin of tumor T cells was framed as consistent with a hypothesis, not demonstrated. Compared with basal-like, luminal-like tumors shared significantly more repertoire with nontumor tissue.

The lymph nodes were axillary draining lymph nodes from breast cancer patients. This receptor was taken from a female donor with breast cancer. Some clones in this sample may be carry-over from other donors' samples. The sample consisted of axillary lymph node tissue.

The CDR3 protein is CASSLEGLAGQGETQYF. In DNA, the CDR3 is TGTGCCAGCAGCTTAGAGGGGCTAGCGGGACAGGGAGAGACCCAGTACTTC. The gene calls are TRBV7-8 and TRBJ2-5; D could derive from TRBD1 or TRBD2 (9 bases each). The V gene lost 1 base and the J gene lost 4 bases, with 19 bases spanning the gap. CDR1 SGHVS and CDR2 FQNEAQ come from the germline V gene. The CDR3 contains 17 residues.